Below are 29 T cell receptor beta chains sequenced from a single sample in a study of blood T cell repertoires in COVID-19. Clones were read by immunoSEQ multiplex PCR, and TCRdb kept only the in-frame ones, dropping some. The sample holds roughly 79,000 clones, roughly 87% seen once. Sequencing was done on a sample of peripheral blood. All receptors come from a woman older than 75 with active or convalescent COVID-19.

V and J are TRBV13 and TRBJ2-7; TRBD2 aligns across 8 bases. Losses at the gene ends were 7 bases for V and 6 bases for J; bases not matched to a gene: 11. CDR1 and CDR2 from the germline V gene are PRHDT and FYEKMQ (reference sequence). The CDR3 length is 14 residues. CDR3 nucleotides: TGTGCCAGCAAAATCCGGGAGGGCCTAACCGAGCAGTACTTC. This gives the protein CASKIREGLTEQYF.

The chain links TRBV5-1 to TRBJ2-2, with TRBD1 matching over 11 bases. Trimming removed 3 bases from V and 6 bases from J; junction bases left unmatched: 4. The CDR3 contains 15 residues. The germline V gene has CDR1 SGHRS and CDR2 YFSETQ. CDR3 DNA: TGCGCCAGCAGCTCGGACAGGGGGCGCCCCGGGGAGCTGTTTTTT. Its protein product is CASSSDRGRPGELFF.

The rearrangement uses TRBV7-9 and TRBJ2-3; a possible D gene is TRBD2 (6 bases). Germline CDR1 is SEHNR and CDR2 is FQNEAQ (reference sequence). Trimming stripped 1 base from V and 11 bases from J, with 13 bases between. The CDR3 runs 13 residues. The CDR3 sequence: CASSLVGTQRQYF. As DNA, the CDR3 is TGTGCCAGCAGCTTAGTAGGGACTCAAAGGCAGTATTTT.

V usage is TRBV6-2 or TRBV6-3 and J usage is TRBJ2-3, with TRBD2 matching over 7 bases. The CDR3 covers 16 residues. The J segment lost 2 bases and the V segment lost 4 bases, leaving 9 bases of the junction unmatched. Germline V gene lookup returns CDR1 MNHEY and CDR2 SVGEGT. Here the CDR3 reads CASSSPLRLATDTQYF. CDR3 coding DNA: TGTGCCAGCAGTTCCCCCCTCAGACTAGCCACAGATACGCAGTATTTT.

J is TRBJ2-5 and V is TRBV7-2; TRBD1 might be the D (6 bases). The V and J ends lost 5 bases and 4 bases respectively, with 17 bases between them. The germline gives CDR1 SGHTA, CDR2 FQGNSA. The CDR3 has 15 amino acids. This CDR3 reads CASSLTRQATETQYF. The DNA of the CDR3 is TGTGCCAGCAGCCTCACCAGACAGGCCACAGAGACCCAGTACTTC.

The chain has TRBV7-9 and TRBJ1-1, with 7 bases lining up with TRBD1. V trimming: 4 bases; J trimming: 3 bases; junction bases outside the gene matches: 5. The germline V gene has CDR1 SEHNR and CDR2 FQNEAQ (reference sequence). The CDR3 totals 14 residues. The CDR3 loop reads CASSYDRVHTEAFF. In DNA form, the CDR3 reads TGTGCCAGCAGCTACGACAGGGTTCACACTGAAGCTTTCTTT.

This clone appeared a few times. V gene TRBV7-2 combines with J gene TRBJ1-5, with D unclear. Germline V gives CDR1 SGHTA, CDR2 FQGNSA. V was pared by 4 bases and J by 8 bases, with 9 bases between. This CDR3 spans 12 amino acids. The CDR3 DNA sequence: TGTGCCAGCAGCTCGACTCCTGAGCCCCAGCATTTT. Translation: CASSSTPEPQHF.

CDR3 sequence (DNA): TGTGCCAGCAGTTCGTCACTAGCGGTCTTCACAGATACGCAGTATTTT. It specifies CASSSSLAVFTDTQYF. This chain links TRBV28 with TRBJ2-3; TRBD2 aligns across 8 bases. Unmatched junction bases numbered 8, after V lost 4 bases and J lost 2 bases. The germline V gene has CDR1 MDHEN and CDR2 SYDVKM. The CDR3 length is 16 residues.

This clone came up once. The chain links TRBV21-1 to TRBJ2-5; the table's D call, TRBD2, has no DNA check behind it. TRBV21-1 corresponds to a pseudogene. CDR3 length: 16 amino acids. In DNA, the CDR3 is TGTGCCAGCAGCAAGCCCCTCACTAGCGGCCAAGAGACCCAGTACTTC. Its translation is CASSKPLTSGQETQYF.

The rearrangement uses TRBV5-1 and TRBJ2-2, with unresolved D. The germline CDR1 and CDR2 sequences are SGHRS and YFSETQ. There are 13 residues in the CDR3. Trimming stripped 3 bases from V and 3 bases from J, with 6 bases between. For the CDR3, the DNA is TGCGCCAGCAGCTCCCTTTACACCGGGGAGCTGTTTTTT. This gives the protein CASSSLYTGELFF.

The chain is built from TRBV11-2 and TRBJ1-1; D is unresolved. V gave up 4 bases and J gave up 1 base, with 7 bases separating them. CDR1 and CDR2 from the germline V gene are SGHAT and FQNNGV. CDR3 length equals 13 residues. CDR3 DNA: TGTGCCAGCAGCTGGGAGGGGAACACTGAAGCTTTCTTT. Its protein product is CASSWEGNTEAFF.

The J gene is TRBJ2-7, the V gene TRBV5-1, with a tentative D call TRBD1 (6 bases). The CDR3 runs 13 residues. Germline values: CDR1 SGHRS, CDR2 YFSETQ. V shed 0 bases and J shed 4 bases, with 8 bases lying between them. The CDR3 nucleotides read TGCGCCAGCAGCTTGGCAGGGGTTTACGAGCAGTACTTC. Protein product: CASSLAGVYEQYF.

The V and J genes are TRBV7-2 and TRBJ1-5; D possibly corresponds to TRBD1 (6 bases). Trimming stripped 4 bases from V and 4 bases from J, with 11 bases between. Looked up from germline, CDR1 is SGHTA and CDR2 is FQGNSA. This CDR3 region has 14 residues. The CDR3 region has the DNA TGTGCCAGCAGCTCAACCAGGGGAAATCAGCCCCAGCATTTT. It translates to CASSSTRGNQPQHF.

This chain joins TRBV6-6 and TRBJ2-7; the D is unclear. Germline V gives CDR1 MNHNY, CDR2 SVGAGI (reference sequence). V lost 2 bases and J lost 3, with 5 bases in between. This CDR3 has 12 residues. The CDR3, as DNA: TGTGCCAGCAGTTACGTCGGCTACGAGCAGTACTTC. Its protein product is CASSYVGYEQYF.

The CDR3 region has the DNA TGTGCCAGTAGTATTGGAGCAGGGTTAACGAACACCGGGGAGCTGTTTTTT. Translating gives CASSIGAGLTNTGELFF. This sequence joins TRBV19 and TRBJ2-2, with D perhaps matching TRBD1 (5 bases). Germline CDR1 is LNHDA and CDR2 is SQIVND (reference sequence). The CDR3 runs to 17 residues. V was shortened by 3 bases and J by 0 bases, with 14 bases between the two germline ends.

The chain uses TRBV7-2 and TRBJ2-2; maybe TRBD1 (5 bases). V was clipped by 5 bases and J by 0 bases, with 16 bases between them. There are 17 residues in the CDR3. Germline V gene data show CDR1 as SGHTA and CDR2 as FQGNSA. The DNA for the CDR3 is TGTGCCAGCAGCCATGACAGACCGCTTTCGAACACCGGGGAGCTGTTTTTT. As protein: CASSHDRPLSNTGELFF.

The rearrangement uses TRBV5-1 and TRBJ1-4, with D perhaps TRBD1 (6 bases). This CDR3 is built from 14 residues. Germline CDR1 and CDR2: SGHRS and YFSETQ. V shed 5 bases and J shed 8 bases, with 16 bases lying between them. The CDR3 is CASSAGAGNEKLFF. The CDR3 region has the DNA TGCGCCAGCAGTGCAGGGGCGGGTAACGAAAAACTGTTTTTT.

This chain links TRBV19 with TRBJ1-3; D not resolved. CDR1 LNHDA and CDR2 SQIVND come from the germline V gene (reference sequence). V was trimmed by 10 bases and J by 0 bases, leaving 22 bases between them. The CDR3 totals 17 residues. CDR3 bases: TGTGCCACCTCACGCCCCGCCGGGTCCAGCTCTGGAAACACCATATATTTT. This gives the protein CATSRPAGSSSGNTIYF.

The chain employs TRBV10-3 and TRBJ2-7, with D perhaps matching TRBD2 (5 bases). This CDR3 is built from 13 residues. V dropped 7 bases and J dropped 2 bases, with 12 bases sitting between them. The germline gives CDR1 ENHRY, CDR2 SYGVKD. The CDR3 here is CAITGGHPYEQYF. CDR3 sequence (DNA): TGTGCCATCACCGGAGGTCACCCCTACGAGCAGTACTTC.

The chain combines TRBV19 with TRBJ2-1, with D possibly matching TRBD1 (6 bases). Per germline, CDR1 LNHDA and CDR2 SQIVND (reference sequence). With 3 bases removed from V and 2 bases from J, the gap between germline ends came to 11 bases. The CDR3 extends over 15 amino acids. The CDR3 spells CASSIETGTYNEQFF. Written as DNA, the CDR3 is TGTGCCAGTAGTATCGAGACAGGTACCTACAATGAGCAGTTCTTC.

The chain has TRBV7-9 and TRBJ2-5, with D possibly matching TRBD2 (6 bases). Trimming took off 3 bases at V and 4 bases at J, with 12 bases between the two ends. The germline gives CDR1 SEHNR, CDR2 FQNEAQ (reference sequence). This CDR3 is 14 amino acids long. The CDR3 loop is CASSFTGEGETQYF. For the CDR3, the DNA is TGTGCCAGCAGCTTTACGGGAGAAGGAGAGACCCAGTACTTC.

V usage is TRBV27 and J usage is TRBJ2-1; possible D gene TRBD2, 5 bases. Germline CDR1 is MNHEY and CDR2 is SMNVEV (reference sequence). The V end was cut by 1 base, the J end by 4 bases, with 11 bases between. The CDR3 spans 15 residues. Here the CDR3 reads CASSLLFGDYNEQFF. The CDR3, as DNA: TGTGCCAGCAGTTTATTGTTCGGGGATTACAATGAGCAGTTCTTC.

V is TRBV5-1 and J is TRBJ2-5; 11 bases are shared with TRBD1. Per the germline V gene, CDR1 is SGHRS and CDR2 is YFSETQ. The CDR3 is 13 amino acids. V was pared by 5 bases and J by 7 bases, with 4 bases of the junction left unmatched. The DNA of the CDR3 is TGCGCCAGCAGATACGGGACAGGGGGGACCCAGTACTTC. Protein product: CASRYGTGGTQYF.

V is TRBV18 and J is TRBJ2-2; 8 bases align to TRBD2. J was trimmed by 2 bases and V by 2 bases; bases with no gene match: 4. Germline CDR1 KGHSH, CDR2 LQKENI. The CDR3 spans 16 residues. CDR3 residues: CASSPWTSPNTGELFF. The CDR3 DNA reads TGTGCCAGCTCACCATGGACTAGCCCAAACACCGGGGAGCTGTTTTTT.

This chain links TRBV3-1 (or the pseudogene TRBV3-2) with TRBJ1-2; D perhaps matches TRBD1 (5 bases). The CDR3 covers 14 residues. Germline V CDR1 and CDR2: LGHDT, YNNKEL (reference sequence). V lost 1 base to trimming and J lost 7 bases, with 13 bases between them. The CDR3 protein is CASSQVGRGLGYTF. The CDR3 coding sequence is TGTGCCAGCAGCCAAGTGGGCCGGGGACTTGGCTACACCTTC.

This chain uses TRBV9 with TRBJ1-1; D ambiguous. CDR1 SGDLS and CDR2 YYNGEE come from the germline V gene. The CDR3 covers 16 residues. Deletions cut 3 bases from V and 0 bases from J, with 15 bases between. CDR3 DNA: TGTGCCAGCAGCGCTTCGGGAATTCGGATGAACACTGAAGCTTTCTTT. The encoded protein is CASSASGIRMNTEAFF.

This chain joins TRBV27 and TRBJ2-5, with a weak D call TRBD2 (7 bases). V lost 11 bases, J lost 0 bases, and 25 bases lay in between. The CDR3 totals 17 residues. Germline CDR1 and CDR2: MNHEY and SMNVEV (reference sequence). The CDR3 reads CASWTYEGGYDQETQYF. The CDR3 coding sequence is TGTGCCTCCTGGACGTACGAGGGGGGGTACGACCAAGAGACCCAGTACTTC.

In nucleotides, the CDR3 is TGTGCCAGCAGTGGCCGAGGGGGGGACTCTGCCCTTGGCTACACCTTC. Translation: CASSGRGGDSALGYTF. This chain links TRBV6-2 or TRBV6-3 with TRBJ1-2; possible D gene TRBD1, 6 bases. From germline, CDR1 is MNHEY and CDR2 SVGEGT. The CDR3 runs to 16 residues. The germline V and J ends were trimmed by 5 bases and 7 bases, with 23 bases remaining between them.

J is TRBJ1-5 and V is TRBV19; TRBD1 might be the D (6 bases). CDR1 and CDR2 from the germline V gene are LNHDA and SQIVND (reference sequence). Trimming cost V 1 base and J 1 base, with 11 bases left between them. This CDR3 spans 16 amino acids. The CDR3 loop reads CASSIAGQLSNQPQHF. CDR3 nucleotides: TGTGCCAGTAGTATAGCTGGACAGCTGAGCAATCAGCCCCAGCATTTT. Full variable domain (rest looked up from reference TRBV19 and TRBJ1-5): DGGITQSPKYLFRKEGQNVTLSCEQNLNHDAMYWYRQDPGQGLRLIYYSQIVNDFQKGDIAEGYSVSREKKESFPLTVTSAQKNPTAFYLCASSIAGQLSNQPQHFGDGTRLSIL.